This T cell receptor beta chain was recovered during a study of shared clonotypes between healthy human individuals. Study at large: Per donor, CD8 memory used one plate, CD8 naive used two, CD4 memory used three and CD4 naive used three.

The CDR3 has 18 amino acids. The germline V and J ends were trimmed by 8 bases and 0 bases, with 20 bases remaining between them. Some clones are missing from TCRdb's copy, which holds only in-frame ones; the method was immunoSEQ multiplex PCR. The table includes about 2.3 million clones, approximately 95% detected once. Source material: naive CD4+ T cells from PBMCs. Subset specified: CD45RA+ positively selected. The J gene is TRBJ2-6, the V gene TRBV23-1; D call uncertain. TRBV23-1 is identified as an open reading frame with a role that is uncertain. The receptor's source is a young man in good health. Some clones in this sample may be carry-over from other donors' samples. Written as DNA, the CDR3 is TGCGCCAGCGGGTCTGACATACGTATTCCCTCTGGGGCCAACGTCCTGACTTTC. Protein: CASGSDIRIPSGANVLTF.